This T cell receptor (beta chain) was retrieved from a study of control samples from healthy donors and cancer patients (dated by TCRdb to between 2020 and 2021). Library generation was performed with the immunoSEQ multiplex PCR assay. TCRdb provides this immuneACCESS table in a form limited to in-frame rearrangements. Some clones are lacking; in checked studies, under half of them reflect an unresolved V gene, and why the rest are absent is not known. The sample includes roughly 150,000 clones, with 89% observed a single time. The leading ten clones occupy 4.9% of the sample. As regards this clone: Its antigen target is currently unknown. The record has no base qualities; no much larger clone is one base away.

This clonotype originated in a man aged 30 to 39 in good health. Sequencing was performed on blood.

The bases are TGTGCCAGCAGTGAATCTGTGGGGGCGGGAGCGCGGGAGCAGTTCTTC. This is translated as CASSESVGAGAREQFF. Recombination linked TRBV2 to TRBJ2-1; TRBD2 could be the D gene, as 7 bases match. The junction carries 21 bases between V and J, which are trimmed by 2 bases and 10 bases respectively. The CDR3 contains 16 residues, cysteine and phenylalanine counted. Of all the DNA, just the CDR3 is kept, 48 bases in frame from base 1. Taken from the germline V gene, the CDR1 and CDR2 loops are SNHLY and FYNNEI. Reference TRBV2 and TRBJ2-1 proteins supply the regions before and after the CDR3; the full variable domain is: EPEVTQTPSHQVTQMGQEVILRCVPISNHLYFYWYRQILGQKVEFLVSFYNNEISEKSEIFDDQFSVERPDGSNFTLKIRSTKLEDSAMYFCASSESVGAGAREQFFGPGTRLTVL.